The clone carrying this T cell receptor (beta chain) was seen more than once but under ten times. Its antigen remains unknown. This entry comes from a study of identical twins. Whole-study findings and limits: One should note that invariant MAIT and iNKT cells could partly confound zero-insertion analyses.

MiXCR, applied by TCRdb to the 5' RACE reads, yields one record per CDR3 protein. The sample has more than 200,000 distinct CDR3 sequences; over 13% are singletons. Germline CDR1 is SSHAT and CDR2 is FNYEAQ (reference sequence). V was pared by 2 bases and J by 4 bases, with 11 bases between. There are 15 residues in the CDR3. This rearrangement joins TRBV7-7 to TRBJ2-2; perhaps TRBD2 as D (5 bases). Sequenced: memory (CD45RO+) T cells sorted from blood. The clonotype was recovered from a woman between 18 and 29 years old in good health. The CDR3 nucleotides read TGTGCCAGCAGCTTATACGCGGGTAGCACCGGGGAGCTGTTTTTT. Protein: CASSLYAGSTGELFF.